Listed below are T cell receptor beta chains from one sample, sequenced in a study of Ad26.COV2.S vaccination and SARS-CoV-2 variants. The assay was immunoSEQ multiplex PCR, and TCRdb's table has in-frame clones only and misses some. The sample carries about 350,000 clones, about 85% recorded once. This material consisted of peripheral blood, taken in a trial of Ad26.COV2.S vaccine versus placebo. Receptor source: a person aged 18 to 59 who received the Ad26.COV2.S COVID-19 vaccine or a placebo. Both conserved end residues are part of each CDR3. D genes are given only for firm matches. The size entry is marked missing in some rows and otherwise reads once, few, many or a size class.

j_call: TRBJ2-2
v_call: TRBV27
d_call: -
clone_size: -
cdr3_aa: CASSFSPGSGGELFF
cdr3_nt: TGTGCCAGCAGTTTTAGTCCGGGATCGGGCGGGGAGCTGTTTTTT

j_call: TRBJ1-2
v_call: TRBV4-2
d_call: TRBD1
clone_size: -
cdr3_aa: CASSVPGQGAGGYTF
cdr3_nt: TGTGCCAGCAGCGTACCGGGACAGGGGGCGGGTGGCTACACCTTC

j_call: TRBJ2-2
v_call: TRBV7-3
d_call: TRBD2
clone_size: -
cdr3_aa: CASSRDGLAENTGELFF
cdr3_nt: TGTGCCAGCAGCCGAGACGGACTAGCGGAGAACACCGGGGAGCTGTTTTTT

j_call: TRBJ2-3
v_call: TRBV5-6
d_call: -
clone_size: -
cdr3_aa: CASSLQGGDTQYF
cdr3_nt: TGTGCCAGCAGCTTGCAAGGGGGAGATACGCAGTATTTT

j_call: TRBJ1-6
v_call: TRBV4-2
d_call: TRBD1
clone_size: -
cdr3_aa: CASSQTATGGNSPLHF
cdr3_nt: TGTGCCAGCAGCCAAACCGCGACAGGGGGTAATTCACCCCTCCACTTT

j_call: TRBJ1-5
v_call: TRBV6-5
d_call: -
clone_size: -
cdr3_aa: CASTPGGNQPQHF
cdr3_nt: TGTGCCAGCACTCCCGGGGGCAATCAGCCCCAGCATTTT

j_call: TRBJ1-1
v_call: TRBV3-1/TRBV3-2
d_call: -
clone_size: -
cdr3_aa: CASSQRAGVAEAFF
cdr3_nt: TGTGCCAGCAGCCAAAGAGCTGGGGTCGCTGAAGCTTTCTTT

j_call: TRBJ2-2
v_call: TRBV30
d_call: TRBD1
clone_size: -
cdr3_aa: CAWSVQGAWGTGELFF
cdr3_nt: TGTGCCTGGAGTGTACAGGGGGCGTGGGGTACCGGGGAGCTGTTTTTT

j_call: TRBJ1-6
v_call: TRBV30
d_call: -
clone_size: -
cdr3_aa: CAWSGTDNSPLHF
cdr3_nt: TGTGCCTGGAGTGGTACAGATAATTCACCCCTCCACTTT

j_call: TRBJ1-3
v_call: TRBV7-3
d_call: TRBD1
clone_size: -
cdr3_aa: CASSLNRGSGNTIYF
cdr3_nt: TGTGCCAGCAGCTTAAACAGGGGCTCTGGAAACACCATATATTTT

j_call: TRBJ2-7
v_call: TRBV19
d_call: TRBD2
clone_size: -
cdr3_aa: CASSEGLGLAGHHSYEQYF
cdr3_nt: TGTGCCAGTAGTGAGGGTCTTGGACTAGCGGGGCACCACTCCTACGAGCAGTACTTC

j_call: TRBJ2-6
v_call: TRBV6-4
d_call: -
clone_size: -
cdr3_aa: CASSDSNSGANVLTF
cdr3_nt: TGTGCCAGCAGTGACTCAAACTCTGGGGCCAACGTCCTGACTTTC

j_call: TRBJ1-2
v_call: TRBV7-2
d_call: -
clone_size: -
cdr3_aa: CASSPRAGTGSLYTF
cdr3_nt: TGTGCCAGCAGCCCACGAGCCGGGACGGGGTCGTTATACACCTTC

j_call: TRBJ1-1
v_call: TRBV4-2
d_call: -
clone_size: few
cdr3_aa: CASKLPGAEAFF
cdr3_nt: TGTGCCAGCAAACTCCCTGGGGCTGAAGCTTTCTTT

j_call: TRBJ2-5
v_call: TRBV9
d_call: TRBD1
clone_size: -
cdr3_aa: CASSLNPNRDRGETQYF
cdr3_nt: TGTGCCAGCAGCCTTAACCCAAACCGGGACAGGGGAGAGACCCAGTACTTC

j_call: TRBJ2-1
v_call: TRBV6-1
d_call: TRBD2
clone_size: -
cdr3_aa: CASSETSGGTSSYNEQFF
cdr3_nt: TGTGCCAGCAGTGAGACTAGCGGGGGGACTAGCTCCTACAATGAGCAGTTCTTC

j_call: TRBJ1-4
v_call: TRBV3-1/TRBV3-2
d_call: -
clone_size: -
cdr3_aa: CASRDMAGDYEKLFF
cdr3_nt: TGTGCCAGCAGGGACATGGCAGGGGACTATGAAAAACTGTTTTTT

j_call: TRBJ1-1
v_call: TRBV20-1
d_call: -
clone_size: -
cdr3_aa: CSASAAGVYTEAFF
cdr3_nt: TGCAGTGCTAGTGCGGCCGGGGTGTACACTGAAGCTTTCTTT

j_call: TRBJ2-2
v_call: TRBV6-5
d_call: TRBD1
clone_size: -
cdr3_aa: CASSLAQGGTGELFF
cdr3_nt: TGTGCCAGCAGTCTGGCACAGGGGGGCACCGGGGAGCTGTTTTTT

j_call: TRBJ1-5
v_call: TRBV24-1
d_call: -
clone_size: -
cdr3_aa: CATLRGSRHNQPQHF
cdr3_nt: TGTGCCACACTCCGTGGATCCAGGCACAATCAGCCCCAGCATTTT

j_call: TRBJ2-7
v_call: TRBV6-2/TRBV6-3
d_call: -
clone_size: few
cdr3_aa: CASSYVVFEQYF
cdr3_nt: TGTGCCAGCAGTTACGTAGTCTTCGAGCAGTACTTC

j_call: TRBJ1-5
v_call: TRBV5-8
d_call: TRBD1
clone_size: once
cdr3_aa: CASPNRPRGQMNQPQHF
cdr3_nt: TGTGCCAGCCCTAACCGGCCGAGGGGACAGATGAATCAGCCCCAGCATTTT

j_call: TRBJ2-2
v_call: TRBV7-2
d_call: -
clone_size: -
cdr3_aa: CASSLATGTGELFF
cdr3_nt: TGTGCCAGCAGCTTAGCCACAGGGACCGGGGAGCTGTTTTTT

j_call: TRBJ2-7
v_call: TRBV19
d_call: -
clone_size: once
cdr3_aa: CASSIWGSAEQYF
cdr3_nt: TGTGCCAGTAGTATATGGGGTTCGGCCGAGCAGTACTTC

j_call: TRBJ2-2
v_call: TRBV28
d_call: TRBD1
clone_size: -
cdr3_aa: CAGQGTGNTGELFF
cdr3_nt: TGTGCCGGGCAAGGGACAGGTAACACCGGGGAGCTGTTTTTT

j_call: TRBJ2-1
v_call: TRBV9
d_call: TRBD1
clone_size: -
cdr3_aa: CASSLGQGASSYNEQFF
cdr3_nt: TGTGCCAGCAGCTTAGGACAGGGGGCAAGCTCCTACAATGAGCAGTTCTTC

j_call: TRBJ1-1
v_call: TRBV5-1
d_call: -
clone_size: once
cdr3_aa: CASSSGPMNTEAFF
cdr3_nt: TGCGCCAGCAGCTCTGGACCGATGAACACTGAAGCTTTCTTT

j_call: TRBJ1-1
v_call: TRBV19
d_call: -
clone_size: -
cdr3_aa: CASSIPGGRYTEAFF
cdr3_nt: TGTGCCAGTAGTATACCCGGCGGCCGCTACACTGAAGCTTTCTTT

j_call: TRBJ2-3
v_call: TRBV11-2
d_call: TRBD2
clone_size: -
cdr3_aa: CASSLVPTSVDTQYF
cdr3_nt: TGTGCCAGCAGCTTAGTCCCGACTAGCGTTGATACGCAGTATTTT

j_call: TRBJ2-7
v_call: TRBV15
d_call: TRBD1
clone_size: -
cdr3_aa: CATSRGQGAREQYF
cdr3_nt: TGTGCCACCAGTCGAGGACAGGGGGCTCGCGAGCAGTACTTC

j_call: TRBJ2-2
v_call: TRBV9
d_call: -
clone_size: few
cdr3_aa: CASRVGNTGELFF
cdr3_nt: TGTGCCAGTAGGGTGGGTAACACCGGGGAGCTGTTTTTT

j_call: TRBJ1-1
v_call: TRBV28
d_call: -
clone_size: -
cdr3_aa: CASSPPRENTEAFF
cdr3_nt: TGTGCCAGCAGTCCTCCACGGGAGAACACTGAAGCTTTCTTT

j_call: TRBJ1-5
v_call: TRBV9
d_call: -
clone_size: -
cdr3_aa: CASSQGALKGQPQHF
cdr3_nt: TGTGCCAGCAGTCAGGGAGCCCTCAAGGGTCAGCCCCAGCATTTT

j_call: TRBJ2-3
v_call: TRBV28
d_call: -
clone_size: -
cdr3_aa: CASSSPVPGRADTQYF
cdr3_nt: TGTGCCAGCAGTTCGCCGGTTCCCGGACGGGCAGATACGCAGTATTTT

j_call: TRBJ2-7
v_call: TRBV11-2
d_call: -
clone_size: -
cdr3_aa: CASSLAGYEQYF
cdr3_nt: TGTGCCAGCAGCTTAGCCGGTTACGAGCAGTACTTC

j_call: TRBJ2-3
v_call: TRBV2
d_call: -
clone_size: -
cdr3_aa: CASRANARPTDTQYF
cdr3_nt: TGTGCCAGCAGAGCAAACGCCCGCCCCACAGATACGCAGTATTTT

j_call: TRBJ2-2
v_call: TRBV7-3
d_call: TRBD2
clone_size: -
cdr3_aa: CASSPFGVAGQNTGELFF
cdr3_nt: TGTGCCAGCAGCCCTTTCGGGGTAGCGGGTCAGAACACCGGGGAGCTGTTTTTT

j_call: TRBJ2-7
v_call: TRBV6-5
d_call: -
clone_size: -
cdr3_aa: CASSYKGYYEQYF
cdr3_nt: TGTGCCAGCAGTTACAAAGGGTACTACGAGCAGTACTTC

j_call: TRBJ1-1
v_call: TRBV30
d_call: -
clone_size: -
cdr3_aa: CAGADPNTEAFF
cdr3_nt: TGTGCCGGGGCAGACCCGAACACTGAAGCTTTCTTT

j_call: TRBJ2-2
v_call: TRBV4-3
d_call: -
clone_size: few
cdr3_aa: CASSQDRAEVTGELFF
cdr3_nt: TGCGCCAGCAGCCAAGATCGGGCAGAAGTCACCGGGGAGCTGTTTTTT

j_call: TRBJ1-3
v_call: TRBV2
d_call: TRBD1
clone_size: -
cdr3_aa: CASSDGVGQVGNTIYF
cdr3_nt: TGTGCCAGCAGTGACGGGGTTGGACAGGTTGGAAACACCATATATTTT

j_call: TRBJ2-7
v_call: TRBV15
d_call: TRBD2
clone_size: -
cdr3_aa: CATSVTSGASYEQYF
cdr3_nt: TGTGCCACCAGTGTCACTAGCGGGGCCTCCTACGAGCAGTACTTC

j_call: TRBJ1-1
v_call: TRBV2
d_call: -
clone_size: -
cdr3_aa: CASSQGTEAFF
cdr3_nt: TGTGCCAGCAGTCAGGGGACTGAAGCTTTCTTT

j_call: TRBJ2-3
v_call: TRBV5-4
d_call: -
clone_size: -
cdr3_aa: CASSLGPRQYF
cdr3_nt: TGTGCCAGCAGCTTGGGCCCCAGGCAGTATTTT

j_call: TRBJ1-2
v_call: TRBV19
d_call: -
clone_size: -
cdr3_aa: CASTMGTTYGYTF
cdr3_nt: TGTGCCAGTACCATGGGGACAACCTATGGCTACACCTTC

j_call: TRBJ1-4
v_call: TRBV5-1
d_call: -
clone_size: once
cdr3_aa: CASSLGLSKATNEKLFF
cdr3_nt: TGCGCCAGCAGCTTGGGCTTAAGTAAAGCAACTAATGAAAAACTGTTTTTT

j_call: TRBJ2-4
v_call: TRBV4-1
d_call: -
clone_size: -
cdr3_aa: CASGPGNIQYF
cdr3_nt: TGCGCCAGCGGTCCCGGAAACATTCAGTACTTC

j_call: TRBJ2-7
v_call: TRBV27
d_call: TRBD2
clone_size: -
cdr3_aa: CASSLLASGNAYEQYF
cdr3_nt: TGTGCCAGCAGTTTATTGGCTAGCGGAAATGCCTACGAGCAGTACTTC

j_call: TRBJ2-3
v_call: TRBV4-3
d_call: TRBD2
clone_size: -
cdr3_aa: CASSQDVYRRGAEYTQYF
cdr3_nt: TGCGCCAGCAGCCAAGATGTATATCGGCGGGGGGCGGAGTATACGCAGTATTTT

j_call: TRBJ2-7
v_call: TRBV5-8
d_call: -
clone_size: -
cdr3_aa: CASSLGASWSYEQYF
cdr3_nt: TGTGCCAGCAGCTTGGGGGCTAGTTGGTCCTACGAGCAGTACTTC

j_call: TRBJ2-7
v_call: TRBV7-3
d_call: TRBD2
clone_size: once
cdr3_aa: CASSLTSGYEQYF
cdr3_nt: TGTGCCAGCAGCTTGACTAGCGGATACGAGCAGTACTTC

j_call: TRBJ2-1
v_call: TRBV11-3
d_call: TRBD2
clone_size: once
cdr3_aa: CASSRMGTSGRNEQFF
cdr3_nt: TGTGCCAGCAGCCGGATGGGGACTAGCGGGAGAAATGAGCAGTTCTTC

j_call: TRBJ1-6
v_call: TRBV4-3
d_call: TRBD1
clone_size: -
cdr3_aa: CASSQGQAANSPLHF
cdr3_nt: TGCGCCAGCAGCCAGGGACAGGCGGCCAATTCACCCCTCCACTTT

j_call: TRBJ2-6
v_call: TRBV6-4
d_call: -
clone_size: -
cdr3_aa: CASSDSSSGANVLTF
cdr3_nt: TGTGCCAGCAGTGACTCCAGCTCTGGGGCCAACGTCCTGACTTTC

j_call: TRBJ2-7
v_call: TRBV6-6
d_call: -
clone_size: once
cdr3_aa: CASSYVSSAGLYEQYF
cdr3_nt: TGTGCCAGCAGTTACGTCTCTAGTGCAGGTCTCTACGAGCAGTACTTC

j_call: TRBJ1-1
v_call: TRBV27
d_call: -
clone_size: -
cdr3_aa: CASTLGSEAFF
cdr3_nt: TGTGCCAGCACCTTGGGATCAGAAGCTTTCTTT

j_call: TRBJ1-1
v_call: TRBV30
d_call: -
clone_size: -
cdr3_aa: CACTGGGTEAFF
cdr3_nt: TGTGCCTGTACAGGCGGTGGTACTGAAGCTTTCTTT

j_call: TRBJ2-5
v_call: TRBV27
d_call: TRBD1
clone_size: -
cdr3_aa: CASSPQGAPETQYF
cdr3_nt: TGTGCCAGCAGTCCCCAGGGGGCCCCAGAGACCCAGTACTTC

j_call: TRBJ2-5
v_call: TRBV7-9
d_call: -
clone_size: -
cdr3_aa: CASFGLRETQYF
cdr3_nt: TGTGCCAGCTTCGGACTCAGGGAGACCCAGTACTTC